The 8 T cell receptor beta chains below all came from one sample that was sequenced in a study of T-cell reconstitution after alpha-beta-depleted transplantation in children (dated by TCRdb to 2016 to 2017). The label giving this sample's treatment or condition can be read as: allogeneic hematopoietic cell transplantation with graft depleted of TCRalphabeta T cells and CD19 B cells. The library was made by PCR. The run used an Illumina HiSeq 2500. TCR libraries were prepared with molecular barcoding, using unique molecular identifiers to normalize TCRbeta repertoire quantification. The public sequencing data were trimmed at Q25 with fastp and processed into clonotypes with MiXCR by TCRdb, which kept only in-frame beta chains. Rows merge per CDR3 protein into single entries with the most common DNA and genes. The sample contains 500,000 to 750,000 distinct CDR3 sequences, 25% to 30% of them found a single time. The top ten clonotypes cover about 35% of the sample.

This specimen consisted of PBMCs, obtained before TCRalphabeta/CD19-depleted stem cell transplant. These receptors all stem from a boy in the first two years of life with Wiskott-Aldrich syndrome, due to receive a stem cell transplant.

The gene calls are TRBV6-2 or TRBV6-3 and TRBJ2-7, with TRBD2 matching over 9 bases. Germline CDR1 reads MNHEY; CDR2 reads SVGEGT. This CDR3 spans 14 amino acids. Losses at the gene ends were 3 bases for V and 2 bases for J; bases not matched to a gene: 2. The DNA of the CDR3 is TGTGCCAGCAGTTATCCTAGCGGGACCTACGAGCAGTACTTC. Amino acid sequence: CASSYPSGTYEQYF.

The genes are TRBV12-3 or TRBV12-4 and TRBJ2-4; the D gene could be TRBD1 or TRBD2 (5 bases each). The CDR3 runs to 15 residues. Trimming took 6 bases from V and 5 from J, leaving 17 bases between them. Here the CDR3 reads CASSHEGERENIQYF. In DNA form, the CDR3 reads TGTGCCAGCAGCCATGAAGGGGAGAGGGAAAACATTCAGTACTTC.

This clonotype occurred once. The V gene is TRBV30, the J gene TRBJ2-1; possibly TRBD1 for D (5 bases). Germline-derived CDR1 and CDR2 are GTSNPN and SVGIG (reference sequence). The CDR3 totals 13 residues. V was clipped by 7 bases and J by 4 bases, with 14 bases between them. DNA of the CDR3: TGTGCCTACTCGAGTAGACAGTACAATGAGCAGTTCTTC. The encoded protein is CAYSSRQYNEQFF.

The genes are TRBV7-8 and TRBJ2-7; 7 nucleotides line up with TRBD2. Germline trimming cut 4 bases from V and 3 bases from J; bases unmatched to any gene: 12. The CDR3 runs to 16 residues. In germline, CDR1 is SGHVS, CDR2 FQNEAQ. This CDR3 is CASSSERDYVFYEQYF. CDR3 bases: TGTGCCAGCAGCTCGGAGCGGGACTATGTTTTCTACGAGCAGTACTTC. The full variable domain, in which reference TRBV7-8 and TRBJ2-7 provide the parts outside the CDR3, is GAGVSQSPRYKVAKRGQDVALRCDPISGHVSLFWYQQALGQGPEFLTYFQNEAQLDKSGLPSDRFFAERPEGSVSTLKIQRTQQEDSAVYLCASSSERDYVFYEQYFGPGTRLTVT.

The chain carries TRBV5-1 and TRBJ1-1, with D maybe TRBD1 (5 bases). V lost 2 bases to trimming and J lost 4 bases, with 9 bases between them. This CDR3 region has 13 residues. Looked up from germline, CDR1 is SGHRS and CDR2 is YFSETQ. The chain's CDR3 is CASSFRVATEAFF. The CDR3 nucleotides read TGCGCCAGCAGCTTCAGGGTTGCCACTGAAGCTTTCTTT.

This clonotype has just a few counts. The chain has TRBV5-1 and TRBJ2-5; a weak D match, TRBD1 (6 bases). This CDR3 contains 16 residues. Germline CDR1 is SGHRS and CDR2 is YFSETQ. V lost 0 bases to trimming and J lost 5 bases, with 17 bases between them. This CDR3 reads CASSLVGYGGEETQYF. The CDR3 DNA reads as TGCGCCAGCAGCTTGGTCGGTTATGGGGGCGAGGAGACCCAGTACTTC.

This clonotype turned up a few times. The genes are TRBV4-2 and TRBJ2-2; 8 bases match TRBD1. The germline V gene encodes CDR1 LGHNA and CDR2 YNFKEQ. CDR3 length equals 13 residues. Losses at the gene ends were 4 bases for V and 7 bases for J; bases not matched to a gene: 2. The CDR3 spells CASSRTGGGELFF. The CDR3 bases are TGTGCCAGCAGCCGAACAGGGGGCGGGGAGCTGTTTTTT.

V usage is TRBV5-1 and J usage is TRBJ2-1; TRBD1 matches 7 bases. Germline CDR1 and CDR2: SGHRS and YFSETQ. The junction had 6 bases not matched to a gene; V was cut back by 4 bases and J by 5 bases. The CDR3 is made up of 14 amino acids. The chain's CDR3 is CASSDRDSHNEQFF. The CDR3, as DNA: TGCGCCAGCAGCGATCGGGACAGCCACAATGAGCAGTTCTTC.